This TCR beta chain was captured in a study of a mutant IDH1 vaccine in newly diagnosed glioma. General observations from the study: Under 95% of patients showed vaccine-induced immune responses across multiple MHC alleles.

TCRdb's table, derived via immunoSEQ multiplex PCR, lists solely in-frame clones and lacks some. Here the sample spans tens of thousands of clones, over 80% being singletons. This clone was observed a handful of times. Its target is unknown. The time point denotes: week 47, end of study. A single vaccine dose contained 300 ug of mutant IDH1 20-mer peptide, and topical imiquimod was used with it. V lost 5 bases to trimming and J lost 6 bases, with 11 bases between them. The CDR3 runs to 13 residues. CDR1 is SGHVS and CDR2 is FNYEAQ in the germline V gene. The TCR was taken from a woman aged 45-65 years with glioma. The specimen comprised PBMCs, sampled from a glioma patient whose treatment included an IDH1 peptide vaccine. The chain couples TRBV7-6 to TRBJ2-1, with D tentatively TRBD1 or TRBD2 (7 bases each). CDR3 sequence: CASSQGGANEQFF. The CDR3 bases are TGTGCCAGCAGCCAGGGGGGGGCCAATGAGCAGTTCTTC.